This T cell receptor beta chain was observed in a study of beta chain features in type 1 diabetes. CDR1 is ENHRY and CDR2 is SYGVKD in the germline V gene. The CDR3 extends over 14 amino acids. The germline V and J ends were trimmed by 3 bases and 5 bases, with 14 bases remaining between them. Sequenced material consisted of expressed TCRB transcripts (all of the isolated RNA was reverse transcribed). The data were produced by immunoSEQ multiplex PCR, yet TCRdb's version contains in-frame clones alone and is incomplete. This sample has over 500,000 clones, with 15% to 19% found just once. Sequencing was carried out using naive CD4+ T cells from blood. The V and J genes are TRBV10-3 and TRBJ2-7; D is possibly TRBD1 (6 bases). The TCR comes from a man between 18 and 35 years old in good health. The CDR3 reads CAISDRGVGHEQYF. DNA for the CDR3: TGTGCCATCAGTGACAGGGGAGTAGGCCACGAGCAGTACTTC.